A single sample gave rise to the 10 T cell receptor beta chains below, sequenced in a study of shared clonotypes between healthy human individuals. Profiled with immunoSEQ multiplex PCR; TCRdb holds only in-frame clones, not every one. Of 1,400,000 or so clones in the sample, approximately 98.5% were seen once. Sequenced: naive CD4+ T cells sorted from blood. Sample subset: CD45RA+ positively selected. These receptors were taken from a man between 25 and 39 years old in good health.

The CDR3: CSARDRGFGEQFF. Here the CDR3 DNA reads TGCAGCGCCCGGGACAGGGGGTTTGGTGAGCAGTTCTTC. The chain couples TRBV29-1 to TRBJ2-1; 11 positions match TRBD1. This CDR3 is built from 13 residues. Germline loops: CDR1 SQVTM, CDR2 ANQGSEA. Unmatched junction bases numbered 8, after V lost 7 bases and J lost 9 bases.

This clone has a single count. The chain links TRBV9 to TRBJ2-1, with D maybe TRBD2 (6 bases). Trimming took 5 bases from V and 4 from J, leaving 13 bases between them. The germline V gene encodes CDR1 SGDLS and CDR2 YYNGEE. CDR3 length: 14 residues. The CDR3 sequence: CASSREQKYNEQFF. Written as DNA, the CDR3 is TGTGCCAGCAGTCGGGAGCAAAAGTACAATGAGCAGTTCTTC.

The CDR3 region is CAWSEGGVETQYF. The DNA of the CDR3 is TGTGCCTGGAGTGAGGGGGGTGTCGAGACCCAGTACTTC. The chain has TRBV30 and TRBJ2-5; D tentatively reads TRBD1 or TRBD2 (6 bases each). The CDR3 runs 13 residues. Trimming stripped 1 base from V and 5 bases from J, with 11 bases between. The germline CDR1 and CDR2 sequences are GTSNPN and SVGIG (reference sequence).

V usage is TRBV9 and J usage is TRBJ2-1, with 10 bases identical to TRBD1. The length of the CDR3 is 15 residues. Germline-derived CDR1 and CDR2 are SGDLS and YYNGEE. V trimming: 1 base; J trimming: 6 bases; junction bases outside the gene matches: 4. The CDR3 DNA reads as TGTGCCAGCAGCGTAAGGGGACAGGGGTTCAATGAGCAGTTCTTC. Translation: CASSVRGQGFNEQFF. The variable domain in full, with the rest retrieved from reference TRBV9 and TRBJ2-1, is DSGVTQTPKHLITATGQRVTLRCSPRSGDLSVYWYQQSLDQGLQFLIQYYNGEERAKGNILERFSAQQFPDLHSELNLSSLELGDSALYFCASSVRGQGFNEQFFGPGTRLTVL.

The chain employs TRBV5-1 and TRBJ2-7, with 10 bases lining up with TRBD1. From germline, CDR1 is SGHRS and CDR2 YFSETQ. Trimming removed 4 bases from V and 5 bases from J; junction bases left unmatched: 6. The CDR3 is 14 residues long. CDR3 protein: CASSQRQGADEQYF. The DNA of the CDR3 is TGCGCCAGCAGCCAAAGACAGGGGGCCGACGAGCAGTACTTC. Together with reference TRBV5-1 and TRBJ2-7, the CDR3 gives the full variable domain: KAGVTQTPRYLIKTRGQQVTLSCSPISGHRSVSWYQQTPGQGLQFLFEYFSETQRNKGNFPGRFSGRQFSNSRSEMNVSTLELGDSALYLCASSQRQGADEQYFGPGTRLTVT.

This rearrangement joins TRBV7-3 to TRBJ2-7, with 10 bases identical to TRBD2. Losses at the gene ends were 4 bases for V and 3 bases for J; bases not matched to a gene: 9. CDR3 length: 16 amino acids. Looked up from germline, CDR1 is SGHTA and CDR2 is FQGTGA. Here the CDR3 DNA reads TGTGCCAGCAGCTCCCTACTAGCGGGATGGGGCTACGAGCAGTACTTC. Translation gives CASSSLLAGWGYEQYF.

The chain recombines TRBV10-3 with TRBJ2-5; 9 bases align to TRBD2. Germline V lookup: CDR1 ENHRY, CDR2 SYGVKD. The trim removed 3 bases at V and 5 bases at J, leaving 7 bases unmatched. The CDR3 loop spans 15 amino acids. CDR3: CAISEVAGEGETQYF. The CDR3 DNA is TGTGCCATCAGTGAAGTAGCGGGAGAGGGTGAGACCCAGTACTTC.

The chain uses TRBV10-3 and TRBJ2-4, with 8 positions matching TRBD1. Germline values: CDR1 ENHRY, CDR2 SYGVKD. Germline trimming cut 4 bases from V and 6 bases from J; bases unmatched to any gene: 2. CDR3 size: 13 residues. The CDR3 loop is CAISAGGVNIQYF. CDR3 in DNA: TGTGCCATCAGTGCAGGGGGCGTAAACATTCAGTACTTC.

This clone appeared a single time. J is TRBJ2-5 and V is TRBV27; the D gene is possibly TRBD2 (6 bases). Trimming left V 5 bases short and J 4 bases short, with 14 bases between. Germline values: CDR1 MNHEY, CDR2 SMNVEV (reference sequence). The length of the CDR3 is 14 residues. The CDR3 nucleotides are TGTGCCAGCAGTCCCCCCGGGGGAGGAGAGACCCAGTACTTC. This codes for CASSPPGGGETQYF.

The chain employs TRBV11-2 and TRBJ2-7; D perhaps matches TRBD2 (5 bases). V was shortened by 3 bases and J by 0 bases, with 12 bases between the two germline ends. In germline, CDR1 is SGHAT, CDR2 FQNNGV. This CDR3 has 15 amino acids. CDR3 nucleotide sequence: TGTGCCAGCAGCTTCCGAGCGGAGAGCTCCTACGAGCAGTACTTC. The encoded protein is CASSFRAESSYEQYF. The full variable domain, rest sourced from reference TRBV11-2 and TRBJ2-7, is EAGVAQSPRYKIIEKRQSVAFWCNPISGHATLYWYQQILGQGPKLLIQFQNNGVVDDSQLPKDRFSAERLKGVDSTLKIQPAKLEDSAVYLCASSFRAESSYEQYFGPGTRLTVT.